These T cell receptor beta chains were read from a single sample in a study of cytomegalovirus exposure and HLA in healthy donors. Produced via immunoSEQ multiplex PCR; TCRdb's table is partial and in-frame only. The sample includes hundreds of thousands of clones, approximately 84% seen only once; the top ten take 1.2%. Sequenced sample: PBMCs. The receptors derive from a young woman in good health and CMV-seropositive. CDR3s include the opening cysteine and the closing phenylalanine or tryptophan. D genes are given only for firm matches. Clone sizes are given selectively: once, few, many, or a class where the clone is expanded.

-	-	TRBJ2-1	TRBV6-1	TGTGCCAGCAGTGATGGGGGGTCATACAATGAGCAGTTCTTC	CASSDGGSYNEQFF
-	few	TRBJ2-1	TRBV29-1	TGCAGCGTTGAATTAGGGACTCCCTACAATGAGCAGTTCTTC	CSVELGTPYNEQFF
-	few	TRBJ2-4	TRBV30	TGTGCCTTGACAGTAGCCAAAAACATTCAGTACTTC	CALTVAKNIQYF
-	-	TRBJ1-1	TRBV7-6	TGTGCCAGCAGCTTAGTGTCAGGGGCGCCTGAAGCTTTCTTT	CASSLVSGAPEAFF
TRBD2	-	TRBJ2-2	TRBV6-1	TGTGCCAGCAGTGAAATACTCTGGGGCGGGGGGAACACCGGGGAGCTGTTTTTT	CASSEILWGGGNTGELFF
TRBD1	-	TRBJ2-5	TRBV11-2	TGTGCCAGCAGGGATTCGGGACAGGGCCAAGAGACCCAGTACTTC	CASRDSGQGQETQYF
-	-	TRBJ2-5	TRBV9	TGTGCCAGCAGCGTGCAGACCGGGATCCCCGGAGGTGCGGAGACCCAGTACTTC	CASSVQTGIPGGAETQYF
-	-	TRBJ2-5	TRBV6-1	TGTGCCAGCAGTGAACGAGGTTACGAAGAGACCCAGTACTTC	CASSERGYEETQYF
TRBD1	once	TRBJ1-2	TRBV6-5	TGTGCCAGCAGTTCGAGACAGACAGGGAATGGCTACACCTTC	CASSSRQTGNGYTF
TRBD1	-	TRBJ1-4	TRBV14	TGTGCCAGCAGCCGGGGGGTCGGCAGGGGGCCCAATGAAAAACTGTTTTTT	CASSRGVGRGPNEKLFF
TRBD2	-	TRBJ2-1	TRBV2	TGTGCCAGCAGTGAGATCGTTCGGGGACTAGCGGGAGATTTCTCGGGAAATGAGCAGTTCTTC	CASSEIVRGLAGDFSGNEQFF
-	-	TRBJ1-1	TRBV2	TGTGCCAGCAGCCCCGATGGGGCGGTTGAAGCTTTCTTT	CASSPDGAVEAFF
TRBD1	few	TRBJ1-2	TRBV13	TGTGCCAGCGAGACGAGAAACCGGGACAGCCTCTATGGCTACACCTTC	CASETRNRDSLYGYTF
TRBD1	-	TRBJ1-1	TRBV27	TGTGCCAGCAATTCCTACAGGGGGAGGACTGAAGCTTTCTTT	CASNSYRGRTEAFF
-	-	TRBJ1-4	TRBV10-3	TGTGCCATCAGTGGTCCGGGGGGTGAAAAACTGTTTTTT	CAISGPGGEKLFF
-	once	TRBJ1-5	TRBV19	TGTGCCAGTGACCTCAGGAAGAATAGCAATCAGCCCCAGCATTTT	CASDLRKNSNQPQHF
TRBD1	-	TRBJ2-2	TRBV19	TGTGCCAGTACCGGGACAGGGGATACCGGGGAGCTGTTTTTT	CASTGTGDTGELFF
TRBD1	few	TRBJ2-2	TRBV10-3	TGTGCCATCACCCCTACGGACAGGATCGGTTCTACCGGGGAGCTGTTTTTT	CAITPTDRIGSTGELFF
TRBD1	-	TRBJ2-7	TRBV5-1	TGCGCCAGCAGGGGGACAGGGGGATTCGGATACGAGCAGTACTTC	CASRGTGGFGYEQYF
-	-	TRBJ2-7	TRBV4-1	TGCGCCAGCAGCCAAGATCTCCAGGGAAGCTCCTACGAGCAGTACTTC	CASSQDLQGSSYEQYF
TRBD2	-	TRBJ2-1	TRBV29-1	TGCAGCGTTGGACGGAGACTAGCGGACAATGAGCAGTTCTTC	CSVGRRLADNEQFF
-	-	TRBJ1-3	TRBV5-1	TGCGCCAGCAGCTTGGGAGGCAGGGGTAGGAACACCATATATTTT	CASSLGGRGRNTIYF
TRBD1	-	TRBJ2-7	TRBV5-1	TGCGCCAGCAGCTTGGGGTCAGGGGGATCCAACGAGCAGTACTTC	CASSLGSGGSNEQYF
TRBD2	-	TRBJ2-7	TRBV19	TGTGCCAGTCGGGGGCTAGCGGGATACAGCGAGCAGTACTTC	CASRGLAGYSEQYF
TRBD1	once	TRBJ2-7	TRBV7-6	TGTGCCAGCAGCTTAGCCCCAGGGGGTGGTGAGCAGTACTTC	CASSLAPGGGEQYF
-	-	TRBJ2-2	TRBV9	TGTGCCAGCAGCGTTCGGAGTCGAGGGATTGGGGAGCTGTTTTTT	CASSVRSRGIGELFF
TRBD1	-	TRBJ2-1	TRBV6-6	TGTGCCAGCAACTCGGGACAGGGCCACAATGAGCAGTTCTTC	CASNSGQGHNEQFF
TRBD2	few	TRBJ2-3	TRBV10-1	TGCGCCAGCAGTGAGTCGATTATAGCGGGAGCCTACACAGATACGCAGTATTTT	CASSESIIAGAYTDTQYF
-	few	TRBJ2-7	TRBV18	TGTGCCAGCTCACCGAGGGGGCGGGACTCCTACGAGCAGTACTTC	CASSPRGRDSYEQYF
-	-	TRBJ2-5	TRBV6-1	TGTGCCAGCAGAACTGATGAGGAGACCCAGTACTTC	CASRTDEETQYF
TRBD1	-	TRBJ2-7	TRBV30	TGTGCCTGGAACGACAGGGAGTCCTACGAGCAGTACTTC	CAWNDRESYEQYF
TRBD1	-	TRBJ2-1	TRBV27	TGTGCCAGTACCGGGACAGCCTCCTACAATGAGCAGTTCTTC	CASTGTASYNEQFF
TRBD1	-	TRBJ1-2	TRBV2	TGTGCCAGCAGTGAAGGCCCCGACAGGGATTATGGCTACACCTTC	CASSEGPDRDYGYTF
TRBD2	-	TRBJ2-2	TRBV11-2	TGTGCCAGCAGCTTAGATTGGGAGGGTGGGACCGGGGAGCTGTTTTTT	CASSLDWEGGTGELFF
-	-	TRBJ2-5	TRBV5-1	TGCGCCAGCAGCTTCAGGGATGCGGAGACCCAGTACTTC	CASSFRDAETQYF
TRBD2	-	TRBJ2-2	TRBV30	TGTGCCTGGACCCACGAGCTAGCGGGAGTAGTCAAGACCGGGGAGCTGTTTTTT	CAWTHELAGVVKTGELFF
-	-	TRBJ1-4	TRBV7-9	TGTGCCAGCAGCTTAGAGGAGGAAAAACTGTTTTTT	CASSLEEEKLFF
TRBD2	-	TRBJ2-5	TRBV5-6	TGTGCCAGCAGCTTGGGAGGACTAGCGGGAGTGGAGACCCAGTACTTC	CASSLGGLAGVETQYF
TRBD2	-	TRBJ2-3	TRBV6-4	TGTGCCAGCAGTGACTCCCCCCCCGGTAGCGGGGGCACAGATACGCAGTATTTT	CASSDSPPGSGGTDTQYF
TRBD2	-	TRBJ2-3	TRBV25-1	TGTGCCAGCAGTGAATATCGGGCGGGAGGCACAGATACGCAGTATTTT	CASSEYRAGGTDTQYF
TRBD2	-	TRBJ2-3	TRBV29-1	TGCAGCGTTGAACGGCTAGCGGGAGTGGGAGATACGCAGTATTTT	CSVERLAGVGDTQYF
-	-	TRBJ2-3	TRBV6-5	TGTGCCAGCAGTTTAGAGGGAAATACGCAGTATTTT	CASSLEGNTQYF
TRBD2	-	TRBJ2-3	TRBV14	TGTGCCAGCAGCCGGTCTAGCGGGAGCACAGATACGCAGTATTTT	CASSRSSGSTDTQYF
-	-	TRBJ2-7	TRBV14	TGTGCCAGCAGCCAAATGGGTGGCAGGGAGGCCTACGAGCAGTACTTC	CASSQMGGREAYEQYF
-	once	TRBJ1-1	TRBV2	TGTGCCAGCAGTGCGGCAGGGTCGAACACTGAAGCTTTCTTT	CASSAAGSNTEAFF
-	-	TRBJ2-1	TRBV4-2	TGTGCCAGCAGCCAAGTACGGGAGACCTGGAATGAGCAGTTCTTC	CASSQVRETWNEQFF
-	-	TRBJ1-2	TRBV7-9	TGTGCCAGCAGCGCAACGGGGGGCGGCTACACCTTC	CASSATGGGYTF
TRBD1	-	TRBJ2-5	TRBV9	TGTGCCAGCAGTCTGACAGGGGGCGAGTGGGAGACCCAGTACTTC	CASSLTGGEWETQYF
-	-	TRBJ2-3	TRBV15	TGTGCCACCAGCAGCGACCGGCTGGGGCAGACGCAGTATTTT	CATSSDRLGQTQYF
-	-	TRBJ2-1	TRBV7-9	TGTGCCAGCAGCTTAGTTGTTCGCGTCAATGAGCAGTTCTTC	CASSLVVRVNEQFF
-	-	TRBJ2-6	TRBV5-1	TGCGCCAGCAGCAAGGGGGGGGACTCTGGGGCCAACGTCCTGACTTTC	CASSKGGDSGANVLTF
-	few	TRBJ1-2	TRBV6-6	TGTGCCTGCCGATACGACAGGTCGGGTGGCTACACCTTC	CACRYDRSGGYTF
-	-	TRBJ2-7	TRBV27	TGTGCCAGCAGCCACTTGGGCATCTACGAGCAGTACTTC	CASSHLGIYEQYF
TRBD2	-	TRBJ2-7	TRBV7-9	TGTGCCAGCAGCCACCCCACTATGGGGAGGGCCGGGTCCTACGAGCAGTACTTC	CASSHPTMGRAGSYEQYF
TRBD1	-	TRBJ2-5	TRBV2	TGTGCCAGCAGTGAACAGGGGGTAGAGGAGACCCAGTACTTC	CASSEQGVEETQYF
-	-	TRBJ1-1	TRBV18	TGTGCCAGCTCAAGTCCCAGCACTGAAGCTTTCTTT	CASSSPSTEAFF
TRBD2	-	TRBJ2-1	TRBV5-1	TGCGCCAGCAGCTTGGGAGCGGGAGGGCCCAATGAGCAGTTCTTC	CASSLGAGGPNEQFF
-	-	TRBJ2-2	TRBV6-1	TGTGCCAGCAGCCTAGGGCAGGGAGGCGGGGAGCTGTTTTTT	CASSLGQGGGELFF
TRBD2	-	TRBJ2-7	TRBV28	TGTGCCAGCAGTTTATTAGCGGGAGTAGCCTACGAGCAGTACTTC	CASSLLAGVAYEQYF